A single sample gave rise to the 9 T cell receptor beta chains below, sequenced in a study of blood T cell repertoires in COVID-19. Sequenced by immunoSEQ multiplex PCR; TCRdb stores in-frame clones only, minus some. The table includes 150,000 to 160,000 clones, about three quarters detected once. The material sequenced was peripheral blood. The receptor set was obtained from an elderly man with acute or convalescent COVID-19.

V and J are TRBV24-1 and TRBJ1-1, with 7 bases aligning to TRBD1. Germline loops: CDR1 KGHDR, CDR2 SFDVKD. V was clipped by 7 bases and J by 2 bases; unmatched bases: 9. The CDR3 is made up of 15 amino acids. The CDR3 is CATRDAGQTNTEAFF. CDR3 sequence (DNA): TGTGCCACCAGAGACGCGGGACAGACTAACACTGAAGCTTTCTTT.

The chain is built from TRBV5-1 and TRBJ1-3; D remains ambiguous. The V gene lost 0 bases and the J gene lost 0 bases, with 7 bases spanning the gap. Germline CDR1 reads SGHRS; CDR2 reads YFSETQ. The CDR3 spans 15 residues. Here the CDR3 reads CASSLEHNSGNTIYF. CDR3 DNA: TGCGCCAGCAGCTTGGAACATAACTCTGGAAACACCATATATTTT.

This clone was seen more than once but under ten times. The chain links TRBV4-2 to TRBJ2-7; unclear D gene. The CDR3 contains 14 residues. From germline, CDR1 is LGHNA and CDR2 YNFKEQ. The germline V and J ends were trimmed by 0 bases and 2 bases, with 8 bases remaining between them. The chain's CDR3 is CASSQEYQAYEQYF. CDR3 in DNA: TGTGCCAGCAGCCAAGAGTACCAGGCCTACGAGCAGTACTTC.

This chain connects TRBV11-3 to TRBJ2-2, with TRBD1 matching over 7 bases. Germline values: CDR1 SGHNT, CDR2 YENEEA. The junction had 8 bases not matched to a gene; V was cut back by 6 bases and J by 4 bases. The CDR3 is made up of 15 amino acids. Written as DNA, the CDR3 is TGTGCCAGCAGTTCTCCGACAGGGTTCACCGGGGAGCTGTTTTTT. Protein: CASSSPTGFTGELFF.

Comments on this clone: The same CDR3 is also encoded by other DNA sequences in this sample. The chain employs TRBV5-1 and TRBJ2-3; 15 bases map to TRBD2. Germline-derived CDR1 and CDR2 are SGHRS and YFSETQ. The CDR3 length is 20 residues. Unmatched junction bases numbered 8, after V lost 0 bases and J lost 0 bases. CDR3 in amino acids: CASSLARGLAGGTSTDTQYF. In nucleotides, the CDR3 is TGCGCCAGCAGCTTGGCCCGGGGACTAGCGGGGGGTACAAGCACAGATACGCAGTATTTT.

This sequence joins TRBV7-2 and TRBJ2-5; 9 bases match TRBD1. V trimming: 5 bases; J trimming: 5 bases; junction bases outside the gene matches: 6. The CDR3 length is 14 residues. Looked up from germline, CDR1 is SGHTA and CDR2 is FQGNSA. The DNA for the CDR3 is TGTGCCAGCAGCATGGACAGGGGATGGGAGACCCAGTACTTC. As protein: CASSMDRGWETQYF.

The genes are TRBV7-2 and TRBJ1-1; D is undetermined. Trimming left V 5 bases short and J 0 bases short, with 10 bases between. The CDR3 loop spans 14 amino acids. Germline V gives CDR1 SGHTA, CDR2 FQGNSA. This CDR3 reads CASSAQAMNTEAFF. CDR3 DNA: TGTGCCAGCAGCGCCCAGGCCATGAACACTGAAGCTTTCTTT.

The genes are TRBV7-9 and TRBJ2-5; a possible D gene is TRBD2 (6 bases). This CDR3 comprises 16 residues. Germline V CDR1 and CDR2: SEHNR, FQNEAQ (reference sequence). V shed 4 bases and J shed 7 bases, with 22 bases lying between them. CDR3 bases: TGTGCCAGCAGCTCCCCCTCGGGACTCGGCCCGGGGACCCAGTACTTC. It codes for CASSSPSGLGPGTQYF.

There are many counts of this clone. This sequence joins TRBV6-6 and TRBJ2-1, with D perhaps matching TRBD2 (5 bases). CDR1 is MNHNY and CDR2 is SVGAGI in the germline V gene (reference sequence). Trimming left V 6 bases short and J 9 bases short, with 15 bases between. The CDR3 runs to 13 residues. CDR3 bases: TGTGCCAGCAGGGAAGACTATATCCCTGAGCAGTTCTTC. This translates into CASREDYIPEQFF.